The present entry profiles one T cell receptor (beta chain) with its context. The data derive from a study of blood T cell repertoires in COVID-19. Across the whole study: COVID-19 samples from acute and convalescent phases originated in the United States, Italy and Spain.

Clones were read by immunoSEQ multiplex PCR, and TCRdb kept only the in-frame ones, dropping some. The data show some 76,000 clones, around nine tenths seen once. Germline V gives CDR1 LGHDT, CDR2 YNNKEL (reference sequence). This CDR3 spans 14 amino acids. V lost 0 bases to trimming and J lost 7 bases, with 12 bases between them. The rearrangement links TRBV3-1 (or the pseudogene TRBV3-2) to TRBJ1-2, with a tentative D call TRBD1 (6 bases). Sequenced input: peripheral blood. This TCR derives from a human donor in a cohort sampled during active COVID-19. The CDR3 DNA follows: TGTGCCAGCAGCCAAGATCTAGGGGGGGGTGGCTACACCTTC. Amino acid sequence: CASSQDLGGGGYTF.